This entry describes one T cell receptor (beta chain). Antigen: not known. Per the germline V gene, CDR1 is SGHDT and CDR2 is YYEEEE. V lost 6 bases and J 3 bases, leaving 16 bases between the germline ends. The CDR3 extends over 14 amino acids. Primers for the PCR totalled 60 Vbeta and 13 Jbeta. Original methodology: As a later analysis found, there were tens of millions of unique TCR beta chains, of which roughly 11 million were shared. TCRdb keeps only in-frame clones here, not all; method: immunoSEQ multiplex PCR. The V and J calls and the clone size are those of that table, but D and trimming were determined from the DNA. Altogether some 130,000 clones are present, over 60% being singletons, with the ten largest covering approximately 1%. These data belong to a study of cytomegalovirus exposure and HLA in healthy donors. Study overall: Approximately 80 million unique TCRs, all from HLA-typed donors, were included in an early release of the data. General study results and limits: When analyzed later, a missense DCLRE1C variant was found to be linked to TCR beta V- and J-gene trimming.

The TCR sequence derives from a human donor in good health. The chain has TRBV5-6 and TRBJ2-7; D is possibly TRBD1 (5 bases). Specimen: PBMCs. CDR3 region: CASNPDRESYEQYF. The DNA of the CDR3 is TGTGCCAGCAACCCCGACAGAGAGAGCTACGAGCAGTACTTC.